These 13 T cell receptor beta chains share one sample of origin, sequenced in a study of OX40 agonist ivuxolimab in advanced cancers. Clones were sequenced by immunoSEQ multiplex PCR, and TCRdb holds only the in-frame ones, with some missing. The sample lists over 100,000 clones; approximately 94% were seen once. Material: CD4+ or CD8+ T cells sorted from blood, obtained in a trial of the OX40 agonist ivuxolimab. These receptors came from an adult with an advanced solid tumor such as melanoma, head and neck, liver or kidney cancer.

This sequence joins TRBV5-1 and TRBJ1-4, with 11 bases that match TRBD1. CDR3 length equals 14 residues. The germline gives CDR1 SGHRS, CDR2 YFSETQ. The V gene end was trimmed by 4 bases and the J gene end by 8 bases; junction bases not matched to a gene: 4. In nucleotides, the CDR3 is TGCGCCAGCAGCCGGACAGGGGGCTGGGAAAAACTGTTTTTT. Its protein product is CASSRTGGWEKLFF.

V is TRBV6-6 and J is TRBJ2-5, with D perhaps TRBD1 (6 bases). CDR1 is MNHNY and CDR2 is SVGAGI in the germline V gene (reference sequence). Trimming removed 7 bases from V and 2 bases from J, with 20 bases in between. The CDR3 extends over 16 amino acids. Here the CDR3 reads CASIEGVRAGQETQYF. As DNA, the CDR3 is TGTGCCAGCATCGAGGGGGTGAGGGCAGGTCAAGAGACCCAGTACTTC.

The V call is TRBV6-6, the J call TRBJ1-1, with D uncertain. Trimming left V 6 bases short and J 4 bases short, with 18 bases between. CDR1 is MNHNY and CDR2 is SVGAGI in the germline V gene (reference sequence). The CDR3 extends over 15 amino acids. DNA for the CDR3: TGTGCCAGCAGGCGGAGGGTCGAGTTCACCACTGAAGCTTTCTTT. It specifies CASRRRVEFTTEAFF.

V is TRBV18 and J is TRBJ1-2; D is unclear. The germline CDR1 and CDR2 sequences are KGHSH and LQKENI. The CDR3 totals 15 residues. Trimming pared 2 bases from V and 0 bases from J, leaving 10 bases between. DNA for the CDR3: TGTGCCAGCTCACCAAGCGGGGAGGCTAACTATGGCTACACCTTC. Translation gives CASSPSGEANYGYTF.

The CDR3 region is CASSGWAGSGANVLTF. The CDR3 bases are TGTGCCAGTAGTGGATGGGCAGGGTCTGGGGCCAACGTCCTGACTTTC. The rearrangement joins TRBV19 to TRBJ2-6; a weak D match, TRBD1 (5 bases). Looked up from germline, CDR1 is LNHDA and CDR2 is SQIVND (reference sequence). V was cut by 5 bases and J by 1 base, with 12 bases left in between. The CDR3 consists of 16 residues.

The chain is built from TRBV18 and TRBJ1-3; maybe TRBD1 (6 bases). CDR3 length equals 15 residues. Per germline, CDR1 KGHSH and CDR2 LQKENI. V was clipped by 3 bases and J by 6 bases, with 15 bases between them. Written as DNA, the CDR3 is TGTGCCAGCTCACCTAACCGAGGGGGAGAAAACACCATATATTTT. Protein product: CASSPNRGGENTIYF.

The chain recombines TRBV6-1 with TRBJ1-5; tentatively, D is TRBD1 (6 bases). The germline V and J ends were trimmed by 7 bases and 0 bases, with 13 bases remaining between them. This CDR3 is built from 15 residues. CDR1 MNHNS and CDR2 SASEGT come from the germline V gene. The CDR3 DNA follows: TGTGCCAGCACCGGGACAACGAATAGCAATCAGCCCCAGCATTTT. Residues: CASTGTTNSNQPQHF.

The V and J genes are TRBV4-3 and TRBJ1-2; maybe TRBD1 (5 bases). The CDR3 runs to 14 residues. CDR1 is LGHNA, CDR2 YSLEER, per germline. The ends were cut back, 0 bases at V and 6 bases at J, with 11 bases in the middle. The CDR3 here is CASSQDYQGDGYTF. The DNA for the CDR3 is TGCGCCAGCAGCCAAGATTACCAGGGTGATGGCTACACCTTC.

The rearrangement links TRBV29-1 to TRBJ2-1, with a weak D call TRBD1 (5 bases). V was shortened by 3 bases and J by 1 base, with 13 bases between the two germline ends. The germline V gene has CDR1 SQVTM and CDR2 ANQGSEA. CDR3 length: 15 residues. This CDR3 is CSVDWGSLSYNEQFF. The CDR3 DNA is TGCAGCGTTGATTGGGGCTCTTTATCCTACAATGAGCAGTTCTTC.

The chain recombines TRBV10-3 with TRBJ1-3; tentative D call: TRBD1 (5 bases). The germline V and J ends were trimmed by 8 bases and 2 bases, with 13 bases remaining between them. This CDR3 is built from 14 residues. Germline V CDR1 and CDR2: ENHRY, SYGVKD. Written as DNA, the CDR3 is TGTGCCATCTCCGAGTTAGGGGCTGGAAACACCATATATTTT. It translates to CAISELGAGNTIYF.

V is TRBV7-6 and J is TRBJ2-7; perhaps TRBD2 as D (7 bases). This CDR3 spans 15 amino acids. Germline V gene data show CDR1 as SGHVS and CDR2 as FNYEAQ. The V end was cut by 4 bases, the J end by 0 bases, with 13 bases between. CDR3 region: CASSSPGGNSYEQYF. CDR3 DNA: TGTGCCAGCAGCTCCCCGGGGGGCAACTCCTACGAGCAGTACTTC.

The V and J genes are TRBV18 and TRBJ2-6, with D tentatively TRBD1 (5 bases). CDR3 length equals 17 residues. Per the germline V gene, CDR1 is KGHSH and CDR2 is LQKENI. V lost 3 bases, J lost 0 bases, and 12 bases lay in between. CDR3 sequence reads: CASSPRQGISGANVLTF. The CDR3 region has the DNA TGTGCCAGCTCACCTAGGCAGGGAATCTCTGGGGCCAACGTCCTGACTTTC.

The sample holds one count of this clone. This chain joins TRBV27 and TRBJ2-7; TRBD1 matches at 8 bases. This CDR3 region has 15 residues. The germline CDR1 and CDR2 sequences are MNHEY and SMNVEV (reference sequence). The V and J ends lost 3 bases and 4 bases, in that order; junction bases with no gene match: 8. The CDR3 region has the DNA TGTGCCAGCAGTTTCCCCGGGACAGGACTTTACGAGCAGTACTTC. Protein: CASSFPGTGLYEQYF.